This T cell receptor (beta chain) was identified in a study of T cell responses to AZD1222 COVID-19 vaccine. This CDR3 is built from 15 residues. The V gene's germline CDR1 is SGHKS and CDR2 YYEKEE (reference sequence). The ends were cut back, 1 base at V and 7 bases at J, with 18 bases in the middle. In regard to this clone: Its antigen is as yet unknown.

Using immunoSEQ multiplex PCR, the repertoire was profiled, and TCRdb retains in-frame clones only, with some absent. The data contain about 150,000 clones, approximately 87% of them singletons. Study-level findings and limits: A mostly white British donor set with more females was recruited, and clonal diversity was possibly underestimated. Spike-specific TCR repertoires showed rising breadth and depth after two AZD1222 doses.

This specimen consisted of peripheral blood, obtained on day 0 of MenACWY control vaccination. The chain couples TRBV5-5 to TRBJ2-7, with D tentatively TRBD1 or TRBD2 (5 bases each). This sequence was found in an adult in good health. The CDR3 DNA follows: TGTGCCAGCAGCTTGACCGGGACCGTTCTAGGGGAGCAGTACGTC. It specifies CASSLTGTVLGEQYV.